This T cell receptor beta chain was profiled in a study of blood T cell repertoires in COVID-19. CDR3 size: 14 residues. The trim removed 3 bases at V and 3 bases at J, leaving 3 bases unmatched. CDR1 is MGHRA, CDR2 YSYEKL, per germline. Only a few counts were recorded for this clone. Some clones are missing from TCRdb's copy, which holds only in-frame ones; the method was immunoSEQ multiplex PCR. In the table there are fewer than 250,000 clones, about 88% of which are singletons. Enrollees, about 18 to 89 years old, lived in approximately 24 US areas. Allocation to cohorts depended on clinical history reported by the participants.

The TCR was taken from a woman in her forties in a cohort exposed to, infected with or recovered from COVID-19 (not recorded which). Specimen: PBMCs or T cells enriched from blood (not recorded which). The chain joins TRBV4-1 to TRBJ2-7, with 9 bases that match TRBD2. DNA of the CDR3: TGCGCCAGCAGCCAGGGACTAGCCGGCTACGAGCAGTACTTC. As protein: CASSQGLAGYEQYF.